The T cell receptor (beta chain) under discussion was sequenced for a study of control samples from healthy donors and cancer patients (TCRdb year 2020). Libraries were built with the immunoSEQ multiplex PCR assay. TCRdb took this table from immuneACCESS and kept in-frame rearrangements with V and J called. Such tables lack part of the clones; where checked against another copy, unresolved V genes explain under half of the gap, and the rest is unexplained. In this sample the table shows some 130,000 clones, around 88% of which occur a single time. Less than 3.5% of the sample belongs to the ten largest clones. To note about this clone: Its antigen is still unknown. Per-base qualities were not stored, and no clone one base away is much larger.

Spanning cysteine to phenylalanine, the CDR3 consists of 14 amino acids. The only DNA kept is the CDR3, 42 bases in frame from the first base. V is pruned by 6 bases and J by 1 base, leaving 3 bases of the junction without a gene match. The germline V gene gives CDR1 as MNHEY and CDR2 as SVGAGI. The source of this sequence is a middle-aged man in good health. The rearranged chain carries TRBV6-5 and TRBJ1-5; 7 bases in the middle match TRBD1. Specimen: blood. The DNA is as follows: TGTGCCAGCAGGGAGACAGGGAGCAATCAGCCCCAGCATTTT. Its translation is CASRETGSNQPQHF.